A single T cell receptor (beta chain) is shown here with its context. This table comes from immunoSEQ multiplex PCR, and its TCRdb copy is limited to in-frame clones, with some not included. This sample has under 40,000 clones, with around 86% found just once. The data are from a study of OX40 agonist ivuxolimab in advanced cancers. As for the study in general: Anti-PD-1, anti-PD-L1 or anti-CTLA-4 therapy given earlier was allowed, and approximately 43% had some. One patient with hepatocellular carcinoma and two with cutaneous melanoma, three in all, had partial responses.

CDR3 length: 15 amino acids. The V gene lost 2 bases and the J gene lost 7 bases, with 15 bases spanning the gap. Germline CDR1 MNHNY, CDR2 SVGAGI (reference sequence). Sequences were derived from CD4+ or CD8+ T cells sorted from blood, sampled in a trial of the OX40 agonist ivuxolimab. This TCR came from an adult with an advanced solid tumor such as melanoma, head and neck, liver or kidney cancer. The rearrangement uses TRBV6-6 and TRBJ1-5; a weak D match, TRBD1 (5 bases). The chain's CDR3 is CASSYEGMAYQPQHF. DNA of the CDR3: TGTGCCAGCAGTTACGAGGGGATGGCATACCAGCCCCAGCATTTT.